A single sample is the source of the 4 T cell receptor beta chains below, sequenced in a study of CD8+CD57+ T cells in acquired aplastic anemia. The use of genomic DNA as template underpinned the TCR beta VDJ and CDR3 profiling. TCRdb re-derived calls from the reads in MiXCR, one entry per CDR3 protein. This table has about 40,000 distinct CDR3 sequences, approximately 63% appearing once. CD8+CD57+ cell expansion, shown by flow cytometry, had occurred in the patients selected for sequencing. The sequencing sample was made of sorted CD4+, CD8+, or CD8+CD57+ T cells (not recorded which) from PBMCs. These TCRs come from a human donor with aplastic anemia.

The chain is built from TRBV19 and TRBJ1-5, with a tentative D call TRBD1 (5 bases). The CDR3 runs 13 residues. V lost 6 bases, J lost 5 bases, and 11 bases lay in between. Germline assignment: CDR1 LNHDA and CDR2 SQIVND (reference sequence). CDR3 bases: TGTGCCAGTAGCCTCGACAGTTATCAGCCCCAGCATTTT. This encodes CASSLDSYQPQHF.

The V and J genes are TRBV15 and TRBJ2-5, with D possibly TRBD2 on 6 matching bases. Germline V lookup: CDR1 LNHNV, CDR2 YYDKDF (reference sequence). The CDR3 spans 13 residues. Trimming pared 1 base from V and 7 bases from J, leaving 10 bases between. CDR3: CATSRVGGGTQYF. The CDR3 DNA is TGTGCCACCAGCAGAGTGGGGGGTGGGACCCAGTACTTC.

V and J are TRBV7-9 and TRBJ1-6; D gene unclear. Germline V CDR1 and CDR2: SEHNR, FQNEAQ (reference sequence). Trimming removed 1 base from V and 7 bases from J, with 11 bases in between. The CDR3 runs 15 residues. Here the CDR3 reads CASSLDGTVNSPLHF. The CDR3 DNA sequence: TGTGCCAGCAGCTTAGATGGTACGGTAAATTCACCCCTCCACTTT. Full variable domain (remainder filled in from reference TRBV7-9 and TRBJ1-6): DTGVSQNPRHKITKRGQNVTFRCDPISEHNRLYWYRQTLGQGPEFLTYFQNEAQLEKSRLLSDRFSAERPKGSFSTLEIQRTEQGDSAMYLCASSLDGTVNSPLHFGNGTRLTVT.

For this clonotype: At one end the junction does not follow the germline gene, possibly because of a read error. Written as DNA, the CDR3 is TGTGCCAGCAGACCAAGGGACTACAATGGGCAGTTCTTC. Encoded protein: CASRPRDYNGQFF. This rearrangement joins TRBV7-8 to TRBJ2-1; 7 bases line up with TRBD2. Germline V lookup: CDR1 SGHVS, CDR2 FQNEAQ. This CDR3 has 13 residues.